This TCR beta chain was sequenced in a study of CD8 T cells in Susac syndrome. This clonotype has just a few counts. Reverse transcription of roughly 0.5 to 1 ug RNA used random hexamers. MiXCR, run by TCRdb on the immunoSEQ multiplex PCR reads, gives a single entry per CDR3 protein. The sample consists of approximately 190,000 distinct CDR3 sequences, about 94% of them appearing once. TCR beta was sequenced from blood CD8+ and CD4+ T cells. The study used healthy donors as controls matched for age and sex. Isolation of CD8+ and CD4+ T cells was performed negatively, whereas enrichment of TEMRA cells was done by FACS. This TCR derives from a human donor in good health. The sequenced sample consisted of CD4+ T cells from PBMCs.

CDR3 bases: TGTGCCAGCAGTTCCGGGGATAACTATGGCTACACCTTC. Its protein is CASSSGDNYGYTF. The V gene is TRBV6-2 or TRBV6-3, the J gene TRBJ1-2, with unresolved D. The CDR3 extends over 13 amino acids. V was pared by 4 bases and J by 1 base, with 7 bases between. Germline CDR1 reads MNHEY; CDR2 reads SVGEGT.